This T cell receptor (beta chain) was profiled in a study of blood T cell repertoires in COVID-19. Trimming cost V 4 bases and J 0 bases; bases outside gene matches: 5. Germline CDR1 MNHEY, CDR2 SMNVEV (reference sequence). The CDR3 is 16 amino acids. Libraries were prepared by immunoSEQ multiplex PCR; TCRdb keeps only in-frame clonotypes and omits some of them. The repertoire has a few hundred thousand clones, almost 90% of them found once; the top ten carry roughly 15%. The V and J genes are TRBV27 and TRBJ1-1; 10 nucleotides agree with TRBD1. The sequence was obtained from a woman aged 50 to 60 with acute COVID-19. Material for sequencing was PBMCs or T cells enriched from blood (not recorded which). DNA of the CDR3: TGTGCCAGCAGTTCCGGGGACAGGGGCTTGAACACTGAAGCTTTCTTT. Amino acid sequence: CASSSGDRGLNTEAFF.